This T cell receptor (beta chain) is drawn from a study of graft-versus-host responses after intestinal transplantation. Across the study: Anti-thymocyte globulin induction was given to all recipients, followed by tacrolimus and steroids for roughly 3 years. The study's findings and limits: Declines in HvG clones occurring early post-transplant were associated with peak circulating GvH clone levels. In recipient marrow, GvH clones were found, and some appeared first in ileum or blood.

This table comes from immunoSEQ multiplex PCR, and its TCRdb copy is limited to in-frame clones, with some not included. The table has over 65,000 clones, 92% seen once. The junction had 2 bases not matched to a gene; V was cut back by 2 bases and J by 3 bases. This CDR3 region has 15 residues. Germline lookup yields CDR1 SGHTA and CDR2 FQGTGA. Worth noting for this clone: Its target is unknown.

The TCR comes from a human patient who received an intestinal transplant, so some T cells may come from the graft donor. Sequenced material: PBMCs, taken 98 days after intestinal transplantation. The J gene is TRBJ2-1, the V gene TRBV7-3; 9 nucleotides align to TRBD2. The CDR3 region has the DNA TGTGCCAGCAGCTTATCTAGCGGGATCTACAATGAGCAGTTCTTC. It is translated as CASSLSSGIYNEQFF.